A selection of T cell receptor beta chains follows, all from one sample in a study of T-cell reconstitution after alpha-beta-depleted transplantation in children. MiXCR, applied by TCRdb to the PCR reads, yields one record per CDR3 protein. The sample contains roughly 790,000 distinct CDR3 sequences, about 15% of which appear only once. The sample here was PBMCs, mostly from graft donor cells, taken 360 days after TCRalphabeta/CD19-depleted stem cell transplant. The receptors stem from a male patient aged 10 to 17 who had a stem cell transplant for acute lymphoblastic leukemia, so the T cells may come from the graft donor. Each CDR3 is given with its conserved first and last residue. A D gene is named only where the DNA matches it firmly. Clone size is given for some rows only: seen once, a few or many times, or a class if the clone is expanded.

v_call	clone_size	d_call	j_call	cdr3_aa	cdr3_nt
TRBV10-3	.	.	TRBJ2-1	CAISGFSSSYNEQFF	TGTGCCATCAGTGGGTTCAGCTCCTCCTACAATGAGCAGTTCTTC
TRBV27	few	TRBD2	TRBJ2-1	CASSFGTSGRSYNEQFF	TGTGCCAGCAGTTTCGGGACTAGCGGGCGAAGCTACAATGAGCAGTTCTTC
TRBV28	few	.	TRBJ2-3	CASSLRGILADTQYF	TGTGCCAGCAGTTTAAGAGGGATCCTCGCAGATACGCAGTATTTT
TRBV5-1	few	TRBD2	TRBJ2-1	CASTRGGSGFDEQFF	TGCGCCAGCACACGGGGCGGGAGCGGGTTCGATGAGCAGTTCTTC
TRBV14	many	.	TRBJ2-3	CASSLPGPIPGDTQYF	TGTGCCAGCAGCCTCCCGGGACCAATCCCCGGAGATACGCAGTATTTT
TRBV11-2	.	.	TRBJ2-3	CASSLGGWTTGYF	TGTGCCAGCAGCTTAGGGGGTTGGACAACGGGGTATTTT
TRBV20-1	few	.	TRBJ2-3	CSARDLRRAVTDTQYF	TGCAGTGCTAGAGATCTACGACGGGCGGTCACAGATACGCAGTATTTT
TRBV14	.	.	TRBJ2-1	CASSPYRGRDNEQFF	TGTGCCAGCAGCCCATACAGGGGGAGGGACAATGAGCAGTTCTTC
TRBV12-3/TRBV12-4	.	.	TRBJ2-7	CASSRNSGGSYEQYF	TGTGCCAGCAGTCGTAATAGCGGAGGCTCCTACGAGCAGTACTTC
TRBV5-1	.	.	TRBJ1-1	CASTVQGKNTEAFF	TGCGCCAGCACGGTCCAGGGAAAAAACACTGAAGCTTTCTTT
TRBV7-9	few	.	TRBJ2-7	CASSPVGKKYEQYF	TGTGCCAGCAGCCCCGTCGGTAAGAAATACGAGCAGTACTTC
TRBV4-1	many	TRBD2	TRBJ2-1	CASSQRLAGGLSSGNEQFF	TGCGCCAGCAGCCAGAGACTAGCGGGAGGGCTTAGCTCGGGGAATGAGCAGTTCTTC
TRBV7-8	.	.	TRBJ1-5	CASSSSSNREF	TGTGCCAGCAGCTCTTCCTCGAATAGGGAGTTT
TRBV2	many	TRBD2	TRBJ2-1	CASYISGSSYNEQFF	TGTGCCAGCTACATTAGCGGGAGCTCCTACAATGAGCAGTTCTTC
TRBV12-3/TRBV12-4	.	.	TRBJ2-5	CASSFGHLEETQYF	TGTGCCAGCAGTTTCGGCCATCTAGAGGAGACCCAGTACTTC
TRBV29-1	few	TRBD1	TRBJ2-2	CSGLRGYKLFF	TGCAGCGGCCTCAGGGGGTATAAGCTGTTTTTT
TRBV5-6	few	.	TRBJ1-2	CASSLSRNNYGYTF	TGTGCCAGCAGCTTGTCCAGGAATAATTATGGCTACACCTTC
TRBV4-2	.	TRBD1	TRBJ2-6	CASRTGTGASGANVLTF	TGTGCCAGCCGCACCGGGACAGGGGCCTCTGGGGCCAACGTCCTGACTTTC
TRBV7-8	few	TRBD2	TRBJ2-3	CASSLLDSGTAGDTQYF	TGTGCCAGCAGCTTATTGGATAGCGGGACGGCCGGAGATACGCAGTATTTT
TRBV4-2	.	.	TRBJ2-7	CASSQGILDRYEQYF	TGTGCCAGCAGCCAAGGGATACTGGACCGGTACGAGCAGTACTTC
TRBV29-1	few	.	TRBJ2-2	CSVEFGPGGTGELFF	TGCAGCGTTGAGTTTGGACCTGGGGGCACCGGGGAGCTGTTTTTT
TRBV12-3/TRBV12-4	few	.	TRBJ1-5	CASSVEAGQSVDLPQHF	TGTGCCAGCAGTGTTGAAGCAGGTCAATCAGTAGATTTGCCCCAGCATTTT